Listed here are 21 T cell receptor beta chains from one sample, sequenced in a study of Graves' ophthalmopathy and Graves' hyperthyroidism (dated by TCRdb to 2017 to 2018). The listed sequencing device is Illumina HiSeq 2000. For repertoire sequencing, TCR beta CDR3 regions were amplified from RNA transcripts. The first round of RT-PCR was done with HTBI primers and the Qiagen OneStep RT-PCR kit, and was followed by a second round of multiplex PCR, then size selection and purification. The public sequencing data were trimmed at Q25 with fastp and processed into clonotypes with MiXCR by TCRdb, which kept only in-frame beta chains. CDR3 protein sequences are deduplicated, and each keeps its most common genes and DNA. The sample data list roughly 410,000 distinct CDR3 sequences, and over 15% of these were observed just once. The ten biggest clones cover about 7% of the sample. Sequenced material: peripheral blood. The receptors here all came from a woman under 30 with stable Graves' hyperthyroidism. Donor details come from another sample of the same person, matched by shared clones.

This sequence joins TRBV19 and TRBJ1-5; tentatively, D is TRBD1 (5 bases). The V end was cut by 6 bases, the J end by 2 bases, with 11 bases between. CDR1 LNHDA and CDR2 SQIVND come from the germline V gene (reference sequence). The CDR3 runs 14 residues. The CDR3 DNA is TGTGCCAGTAGCCACTCGGGACGCAATCAGCCCCAGCATTTT. Translation gives CASSHSGRNQPQHF.

In its sample, this clonotype was seen many times. Mismatch with germline at one junction end may stem from a read error. The chain is built from TRBV5-1 and TRBJ1-1; no reliable D call. The CDR3 is made up of 13 amino acids. Germline V gives CDR1 SGHRS, CDR2 YFSETQ. This chain's CDR3 is CASSLGPGTEAFF. The CDR3 coding sequence is TGTGCCAGCAGTTTAGGGCCAGGCACTGAAGCTTTCTTT.

This clonotype occurred a few times. This chain links TRBV6-5 with TRBJ1-1; D unresolved. This CDR3 region has 15 residues. Per the germline V gene, CDR1 is MNHEY and CDR2 is SVGAGI. The V gene lost 4 bases and the J gene lost 1 base, with 13 bases spanning the gap. The CDR3 spells CASSSLGLKNTEAFF. As DNA, the CDR3 is TGTGCCAGCAGTTCCCTAGGACTCAAGAACACTGAAGCTTTCTTT.

This clonotype came up many times. The V call is TRBV6-5, the J call TRBJ2-2; D assignment may be TRBD1 or TRBD2 (5 bases each). V was cut by 7 bases and J by 6 bases, with 12 bases left in between. CDR1 is MNHEY, CDR2 SVGAGI, per germline. This CDR3 region has 13 residues. CDR3 DNA sequence: TGTGCCAGCAAGGGGTTGGGGGCCGGGGAGCTGTTTTTT. As protein: CASKGLGAGELFF.

Only a few counts were recorded for this clonotype. V usage is TRBV12-3 or TRBV12-4 and J usage is TRBJ2-2, with 7 bases matching TRBD2. The CDR3 spans 14 residues. The ends lost 10 bases at V and 5 bases at J; junction bases unmatched: 10. CDR3 loop: CATRWSGTTGELFF. The CDR3 nucleotides read TGTGCCACCAGGTGGAGCGGGACTACCGGGGAGCTGTTTTTT.

Worth noting for this clonotype: The CDR3 end shows no conserved phenylalanine or tryptophan, and so a read error is likely. This sequence joins TRBV19 and TRBJ1-5; no clear D. CDR3 length: 14 residues. From germline, CDR1 is LNHDA and CDR2 SQIVND (reference sequence). V lost 4 bases, J lost 7 bases, and 14 bases lay in between. The CDR3 DNA reads as TGTGCCAGTAGTACCCCACAAGTTACCCAGCCCCAGCATTAT. Residues: CASSTPQVTQPQHY.

This clonotype was counted at least ten times. The J gene is TRBJ2-5, the V gene TRBV7-6; the D gene is possibly TRBD1 (6 bases). The CDR3 consists of 13 residues. Trimming shortened V by 5 bases and J by 5 bases, and 12 bases separated the two germline ends. CDR1 is SGHVS, CDR2 FNYEAQ, per germline. The CDR3 loop is CASSRNRAETQYF. Here the CDR3 DNA reads TGTGCCAGCAGCAGAAACAGGGCGGAGACCCAGTACTTC.

The chain combines TRBV27 with TRBJ2-7; 8 bases line up with TRBD1. Germline CDR1 reads MNHEY; CDR2 reads SMNVEV (reference sequence). This CDR3 comprises 15 residues. Unmatched junction bases numbered 11, after V lost 5 bases and J lost 5 bases. The CDR3 sequence is CASSPLPRTGHEQYF. The CDR3 DNA follows: TGTGCCAGCAGTCCGCTGCCCAGGACAGGGCACGAGCAGTACTTC.

This clonotype was found many times. The chain recombines TRBV6-1 with TRBJ1-1; D is undetermined. There are 14 residues in the CDR3. The V and J ends lost 7 bases and 0 bases respectively, with 12 bases between them. Germline lookup yields CDR1 MNHNS and CDR2 SASEGT. The CDR3 reads CASMEEGMNTEAFF. In DNA form, the CDR3 reads TGTGCCAGCATGGAAGAAGGGATGAACACTGAAGCTTTCTTT.

This clonotype was found many times. This sequence joins TRBV12-3 or TRBV12-4 and TRBJ2-7; no firm D call. The CDR3 is 13 amino acids. Between the trimmed V and J ends, which lost 2 bases and 3 bases, there was a span of 8 bases. The CDR3 sequence: CASSLPSNYEQYF. The CDR3 DNA reads TGTGCCAGCAGTTTACCCTCCAACTACGAGCAGTACTTC.

The chain links TRBV20-1 to TRBJ1-1; maybe TRBD1 (5 bases). The V end was cut by 1 base, the J end by 8 bases, with 17 bases between. Germline V CDR1 and CDR2: DFQATT, SNEGSKA (reference sequence). The CDR3 consists of 14 residues. The CDR3 loop is CSARAQPGGPEAFF. The CDR3 coding sequence is TGCAGTGCTAGAGCCCAACCCGGGGGTCCAGAAGCTTTCTTT.

This clonotype was counted at least ten times. The J gene is TRBJ1-2, the V gene TRBV29-1; D call uncertain. The V and J ends lost 1 base and 7 bases respectively, with 10 bases between them. The germline V gene has CDR1 SQVTM and CDR2 ANQGSEA. The CDR3 runs 12 residues. In DNA form, the CDR3 reads TGCAGCGTTGAAGGCCAGCCGGGTGGCTACACCTTC. Encoded protein: CSVEGQPGGYTF.

This clonotype has just a few counts. This may stem from a read error, because a much larger clone lies one nucleotide away. The chain carries TRBV6-2 or TRBV6-3 and TRBJ2-7; TRBD2 is a possible D gene (6 bases). This CDR3 is 16 amino acids long. Germline V gene lookup returns CDR1 MNHEY and CDR2 SVGEGT. The CDR3 bases are TGTGCCAGCAGACCCCTCGGGGGAGCCTCTTCCTACGAGCGGTACTTC. Its protein product is CASRPLGGASSYERYF.

This clonotype showed up just a few times. This chain connects TRBV6-1 to TRBJ1-2; D may be TRBD1 (5 bases). Germline CDR1 MNHNS, CDR2 SASEGT. This CDR3 is 18 amino acids long. Deletions cut 2 bases from V and 4 bases from J, with 23 bases between. The CDR3 coding sequence is TGTGCCAGCAGTGAAATTAGGATGGGGCGTTTGATAAGCTATGGCTACACCTTC. Its protein is CASSEIRMGRLISYGYTF.

This clonotype was counted at least ten times. This rearrangement joins TRBV27 to TRBJ2-6, with TRBD2 as a possible D gene (6 bases). Trimming cost V 10 bases and J 4 bases, with 20 bases left between them. This CDR3 has 16 amino acids. The germline V gene has CDR1 MNHEY and CDR2 SMNVEV (reference sequence). CDR3 DNA sequence: TGTGCCACGATAGGAGGGGACGAGAGAGGGGCCAACGTCCTGACTTTC. Translated: CATIGGDERGANVLTF.

This clonotype was seen at least ten times. The J gene is TRBJ1-1, the V gene TRBV12-3 or TRBV12-4; no firm D call. The CDR3 contains 14 residues. Trimming stripped 7 bases from V and 4 bases from J, with 16 bases between. CDR3: CASMPGIVGTEAFF. In DNA, the CDR3 is TGTGCCAGCATGCCGGGAATCGTGGGCACTGAAGCTTTCTTT.

This clonotype has a count of ten or more. The CDR3 bases are TGTGCCAGCAATACAGGAATTCCCCTCGACGAGCAGTACTTC. Translation gives CASNTGIPLDEQYF. V is TRBV6-5 and J is TRBJ2-7, with a tentative D call TRBD1 (5 bases). The V end was cut by 7 bases, the J end by 5 bases, with 18 bases between. The CDR3 sequence is 14 residues long. Germline lookup yields CDR1 MNHEY and CDR2 SVGAGI.

This clonotype was detected ten times or more. The rearrangement links TRBV7-2 to TRBJ1-5; D gene unclear. The CDR3 extends over 14 amino acids. Germline V CDR1 and CDR2: SGHTA, FQGNSA. The V and J ends lost 4 bases and 4 bases respectively, with 11 bases between them. CDR3 nucleotides: TGTGCCAGCAGCTCGGGGTCATTTAATCAGCCCCAGCATTTT. Translation gives CASSSGSFNQPQHF.

Many counts were recorded for this clonotype. The chain is built from TRBV2 and TRBJ1-5; no firm D call. Germline V lookup: CDR1 SNHLY, CDR2 FYNNEI. Trimming stripped 9 bases from V and 11 bases from J, with 8 bases between. The CDR3 totals 9 residues. DNA for the CDR3: TGTGCCAGTCTCTTCACCCAGCATTTT. It specifies CASLFTQHF.

This clonotype has ten or more counts. CDR3 bases: TGCGCCAGCAGCCCGGACAGGGCTTTACTGAGGGGCTACACCTTC. As protein: CASSPDRALLRGYTF. The rearrangement uses TRBV5-1 and TRBJ1-2; 8 nucleotides match TRBD1. The CDR3 sequence is 15 residues long. From germline, CDR1 is SGHRS and CDR2 YFSETQ. Germline trimming cut 4 bases from V and 8 bases from J; bases unmatched to any gene: 13. Together with reference TRBV5-1 and TRBJ1-2, the CDR3 gives the full variable domain: KAGVTQTPRYLIKTRGQQVTLSCSPISGHRSVSWYQQTPGQGLQFLFEYFSETQRNKGNFPGRFSGRQFSNSRSEMNVSTLELGDSALYLCASSPDRALLRGYTFGSGTRLTVV.

This clonotype was observed at least ten times. The J gene is TRBJ1-6, the V gene TRBV5-6; 7 bases are a match to TRBD1. Germline V gene sequence: CDR1 SGHDT, CDR2 YYEEEE. With V trimmed by 4 bases and J by 9 bases, 10 bases remained unmatched. The CDR3 consists of 15 residues. This CDR3 reads CASSPVERGLSPLHF. CDR3 coding DNA: TGTGCCAGCAGCCCCGTCGAGAGGGGGCTTTCACCCCTCCACTTT.